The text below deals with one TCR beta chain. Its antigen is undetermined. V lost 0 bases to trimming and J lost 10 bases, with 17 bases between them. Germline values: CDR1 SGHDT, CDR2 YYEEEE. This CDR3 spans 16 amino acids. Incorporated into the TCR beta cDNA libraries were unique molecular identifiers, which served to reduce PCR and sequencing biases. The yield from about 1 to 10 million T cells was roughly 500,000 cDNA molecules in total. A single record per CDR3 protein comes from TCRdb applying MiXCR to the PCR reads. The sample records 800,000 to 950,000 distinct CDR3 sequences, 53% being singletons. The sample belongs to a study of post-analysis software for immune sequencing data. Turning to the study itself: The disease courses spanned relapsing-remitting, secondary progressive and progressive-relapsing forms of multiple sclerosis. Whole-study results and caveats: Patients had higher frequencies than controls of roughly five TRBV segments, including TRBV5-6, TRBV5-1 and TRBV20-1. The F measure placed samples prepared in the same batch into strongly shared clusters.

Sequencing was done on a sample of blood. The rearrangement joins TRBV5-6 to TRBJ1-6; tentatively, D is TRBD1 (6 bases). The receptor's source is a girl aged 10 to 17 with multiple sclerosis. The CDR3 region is CASSLGPAGARSPLHF. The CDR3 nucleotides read TGTGCCAGCAGCTTGGGCCCGGCAGGGGCAAGGTCACCCCTCCACTTT.